This T cell receptor beta chain was sequenced for a study of T cell responses to AZD1222 COVID-19 vaccine. Method: immunoSEQ multiplex PCR; TCRdb's copy keeps in-frame clones and lacks some. Here the sample spans about 120,000 clones, over 70% being singletons. Study findings and constraints: Sampled repertoires all dated from after the peak T cell response. The sample set comprised mostly white British donors with more females, and clonal diversity was possibly underestimated.

In the case of this clone: Its antigen remains unidentified.

CDR1 MNHEY and CDR2 SVGAGI come from the germline V gene. V gave up 3 bases and J gave up 5 bases, with 13 bases separating them. The CDR3 is 14 amino acids. This receptor was identified in an adult in good health. Material: peripheral blood, obtained on day 0 of AZD1222 vaccination. The rearrangement joins TRBV6-5 to TRBJ1-1, with D unresolved. The CDR3 DNA follows: TGTGCCAGCAGTTATTTATTGGGTGATACTGAAGCTTTCTTT. Its translation is CASSYLLGDTEAFF.